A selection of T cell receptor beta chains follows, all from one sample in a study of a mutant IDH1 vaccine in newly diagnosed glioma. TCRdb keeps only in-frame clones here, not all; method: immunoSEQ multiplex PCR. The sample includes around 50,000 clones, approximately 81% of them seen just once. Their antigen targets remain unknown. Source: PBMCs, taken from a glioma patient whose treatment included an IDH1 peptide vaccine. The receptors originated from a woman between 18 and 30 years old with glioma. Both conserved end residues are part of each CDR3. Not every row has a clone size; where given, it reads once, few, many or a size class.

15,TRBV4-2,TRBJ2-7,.,CASSQGGTGSYEQYF
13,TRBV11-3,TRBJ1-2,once,CASSVKGSAGYTF
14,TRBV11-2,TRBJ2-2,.,CASSPSWDTGELFF
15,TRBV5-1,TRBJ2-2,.,CASSLVQTNTGELFF
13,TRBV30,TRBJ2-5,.,CAWARTRMETQYF
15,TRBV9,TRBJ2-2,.,CASSIQTGVAGELFF
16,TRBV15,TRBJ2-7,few,CATSSRGLAGDYEQYF
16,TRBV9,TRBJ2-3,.,CASSVLRAYGTDTQYF
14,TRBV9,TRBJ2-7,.,CASSPPGHSYEQYF
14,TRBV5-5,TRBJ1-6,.,CASSSTGSNSPLHF
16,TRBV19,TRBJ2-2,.,CASSILADLNTGELFF
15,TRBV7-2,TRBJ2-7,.,CASSLGVGSSYEQYF
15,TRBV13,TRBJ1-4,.,CASSGRTGGDEKLFF
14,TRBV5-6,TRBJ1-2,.,CASSWSDRRYGYTF
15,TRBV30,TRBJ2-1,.,CAWSDIRGAYNEQFF
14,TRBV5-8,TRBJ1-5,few,CASSPSGGNQPQHF
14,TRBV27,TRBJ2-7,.,CASSLSASGYEQYF
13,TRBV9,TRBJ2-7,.,CASSVSPSYEQYF
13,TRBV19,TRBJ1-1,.,CASFRRTGQEAFF
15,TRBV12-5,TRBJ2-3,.,CASGTGTGVTDTQYF
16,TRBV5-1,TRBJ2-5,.,CASSVDRALNQETQYF
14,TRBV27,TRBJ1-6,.,CASGQGALNSPLHF
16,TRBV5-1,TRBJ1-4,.,CASSTGTGDINEKLFF
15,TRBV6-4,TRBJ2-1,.,CASSEESGSYNEQFF
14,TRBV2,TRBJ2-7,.,CASSDAQGTYEQYF
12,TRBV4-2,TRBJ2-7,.,CASSQGPGEQYF
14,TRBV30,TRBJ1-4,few,CAWSVGRGGEKLFF
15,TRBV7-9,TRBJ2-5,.,CASSLGTGLQETQYF
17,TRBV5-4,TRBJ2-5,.,CASSPSAGRHIGETQYF
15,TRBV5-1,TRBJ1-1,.,CASSLRTGEGAEAFF
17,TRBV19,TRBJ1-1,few,CASSIGGWRTENTEAFF
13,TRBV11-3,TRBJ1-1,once,CASSYTPDTEAFF
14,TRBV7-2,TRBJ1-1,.,CASSLGPGNTEAFF
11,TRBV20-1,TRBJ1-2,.,CSALLGYGYTF
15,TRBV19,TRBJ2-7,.,CASSRWGTPQVEQYF
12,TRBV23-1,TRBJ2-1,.,CASSRGGNEQFF
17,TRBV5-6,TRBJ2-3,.,CASSAITDHWGTDTQYF
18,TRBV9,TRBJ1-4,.,CASSPRGTGGATNEKLFF
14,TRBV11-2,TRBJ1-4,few,CASSFVQGREKLFF
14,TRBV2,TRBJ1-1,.,CATGGAVGETEAFF
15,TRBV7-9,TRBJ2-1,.,CASSLGGSPSDEQFF
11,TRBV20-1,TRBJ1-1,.,CSAQAIPEAFF
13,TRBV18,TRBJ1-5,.,CASSPPGGQPQHF
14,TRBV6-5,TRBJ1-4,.,CASSPGFLYEKLFF
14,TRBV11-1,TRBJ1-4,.,CASSRQGAREKLFF
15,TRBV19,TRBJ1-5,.,CASRSAILSNQPQHF
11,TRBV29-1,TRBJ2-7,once,CSVEDGGEQYF
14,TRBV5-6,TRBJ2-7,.,CASSLPAGVNEQYF